This T cell receptor beta chain was retrieved from a study of blood T cell repertoires in COVID-19. The germline gives CDR1 SGHTS, CDR2 YDEGEE. J gave up 1 base and V 0 bases, and 8 bases lay outside the gene matches. The CDR3 totals 19 residues. Clones were read by immunoSEQ multiplex PCR, and TCRdb kept only the in-frame ones, dropping some. The sample has some 200,000 clones, about 83% seen once. This TCR came from a woman aged 18 to 35 who had recovered from COVID-19. The sample was peripheral blood. The chain links TRBV5-8 to TRBJ2-2; TRBD2 matches 11 bases. The CDR3 DNA is TGTGCCAGCAGCTTGGTTCGGACTAGCGGGTTGGGGAACACCGGGGAGCTGTTTTTT. Protein sequence: CASSLVRTSGLGNTGELFF.